This TCR beta chain was recorded in a study of regulatory T cells in long-lasting Graves disease. CDR3 size: 11 residues. The V end was cut by 2 bases, the J end by 10 bases, with 6 bases between. This clonotype was seen ten or more times. The target antigen is unknown. Combining iRepertoire HTBI primers with Arm-PCR of CDR3 regions, the authors built TCR beta libraries. TCRdb reprocessed the multiplex PCR reads via MiXCR and lists one record per CDR3 protein. The sample shows 200,000 to 250,000 distinct CDR3 sequences, over 20% of them seen only once. General study results and limits: Public clonotype sharing was higher in persistent than newly diagnosed patients.

Time point in this sample: newly diagnosed GD, antithyroid drugs for less than 3 months. The authors made the TCR library using RNA they extracted from PBMCs. The chain employs TRBV12-3 or TRBV12-4 and TRBJ2-1, with a possible D match to TRBD2 (5 bases). The material was peripheral blood mononuclear cells (PBMCs), obtained at new diagnosis, from a patient treated with antithyroid drugs. The source of this sequence is a female donor with Graves disease. Written as DNA, the CDR3 is TGTGCCAGCAGTTTAACGGGGGAGCAGTTCTTC. Translated, it gives CASSLTGEQFF.